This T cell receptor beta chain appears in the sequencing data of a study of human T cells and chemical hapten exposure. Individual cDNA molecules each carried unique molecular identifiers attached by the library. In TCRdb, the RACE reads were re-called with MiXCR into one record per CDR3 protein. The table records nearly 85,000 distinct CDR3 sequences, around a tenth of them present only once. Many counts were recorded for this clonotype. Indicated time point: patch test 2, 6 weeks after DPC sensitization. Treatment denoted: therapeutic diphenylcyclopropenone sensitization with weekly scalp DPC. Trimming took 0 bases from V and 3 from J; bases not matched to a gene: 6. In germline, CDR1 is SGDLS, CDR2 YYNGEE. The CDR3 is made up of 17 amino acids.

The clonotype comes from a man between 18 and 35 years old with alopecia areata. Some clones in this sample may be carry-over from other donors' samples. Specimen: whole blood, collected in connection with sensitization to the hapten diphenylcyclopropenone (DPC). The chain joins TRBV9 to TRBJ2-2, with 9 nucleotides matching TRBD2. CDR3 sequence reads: CASSVVGSGGYTGELFF. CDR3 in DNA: TGTGCCAGCAGCGTAGTGGGTAGCGGGGGATACACCGGGGAGCTGTTTTTT.